This passage covers 6 T cell receptor beta chains from one sample sequenced in a study of shared clonotypes between healthy human individuals. It was CD45RO-negative cells, positively selected for CCR7, that made up naive CD8 cells, with terminally differentiated effector memory CD45RA+ cells excluded. Assay: immunoSEQ multiplex PCR; the TCRdb copy retains only in-frame clones and omits some. Here the sample spans under 700,000 clones, approximately 96% being singletons. Sequenced sample: naive CD8+ T cells sorted from blood. These receptors were obtained from a woman in her twenties or thirties in good health.

Only one count was recorded for this clone. This chain uses TRBV28 with TRBJ1-2, with 12 bases matching TRBD1. This CDR3 is built from 18 residues. J was trimmed by 3 bases and V by 6 bases; bases with no gene match: 14. Germline values: CDR1 MDHEN, CDR2 SYDVKM. The DNA for the CDR3 is TGTGCCAGCAGCACCGATCGGGACAGGGGGCCGAGGGACTATGGCTACACCTTC. Translating gives CASSTDRDRGPRDYGYTF.

The V and J genes are TRBV11-2 and TRBJ2-7; D ambiguous. V shed 4 bases and J shed 4 bases, with 17 bases lying between them. Germline V CDR1 and CDR2: SGHAT, FQNNGV. The CDR3 totals 15 residues. CDR3 bases: TGTGCCAGCAGCTCCTCAGGCACGGACGAGTACGAGCAGTACTTC. It is translated as CASSSSGTDEYEQYF.

This chain uses TRBV21-1 with TRBJ2-5. TRBV21-1 is designated a pseudogene. The CDR3 is made up of 16 amino acids. As DNA, the CDR3 is TGTGCCCGAACATCCGAGGCTCCTTGGGGCCAAGAGACCCAGTACTTC. Protein: CARTSEAPWGQETQYF.

V and J are TRBV9 and TRBJ2-7, with 14 bases that match TRBD2. In germline, CDR1 is SGDLS, CDR2 YYNGEE. J was trimmed by 6 bases and V by 3 bases; bases with no gene match: 2. CDR3 length: 14 residues. The CDR3 sequence: CASSEGLAGVEQYF. The CDR3 DNA sequence: TGTGCCAGCAGCGAGGGACTAGCGGGAGTCGAGCAGTACTTC.

The chain combines TRBV9 with TRBJ2-5, with D tentatively TRBD2 (7 bases). Germline loops: CDR1 SGDLS, CDR2 YYNGEE. V lost 0 bases to trimming and J lost 4 bases, with 13 bases between them. The length of the CDR3 is 15 residues. DNA of the CDR3: TGTGCCAGCAGCGTAGCGGGAGGAGGGGGAGAGACCCAGTACTTC. This sequence encodes CASSVAGGGGETQYF.

V gene TRBV18 combines with J gene TRBJ1-1, with 7 bases that match TRBD1. Germline V gene data show CDR1 as KGHSH and CDR2 as LQKENI. This CDR3 has 11 residues. V lost 6 bases and J lost 11; bases outside the gene matches: 6. The CDR3 DNA follows: TGTGCCAGCTCCCTAGACAGGGTGGCTTTCTTT. Its protein product is CASSLDRVAFF.